This T cell receptor beta chain was documented in a study of T-cell memory formation after mild COVID-19. TCRdb re-derived calls from the 5' RACE reads in MiXCR, one entry per CDR3 protein. The profile shows 170,000 or so distinct CDR3 sequences, about a fifth of them singletons. Many counts were recorded for this clonotype. The J segment lost 5 bases and the V segment lost 1 base, leaving 10 bases of the junction unmatched. Germline CDR1 is MGHDK and CDR2 is SYGVNS. This CDR3 spans 16 amino acids. Material: PBMCs or a T cell subset sorted from them (not recorded which). The clonotype comes from an adult woman who had mild COVID-19 (a few samples of this study predate the infection). Cell type and time point are not known. The V call is TRBV25-1, the J call TRBJ1-1; 7 nucleotides align to TRBD1. DNA of the CDR3: TGTGCCAGCAGTGAATCGGGTACAGGGGAATTGACTGAAGCTTTCTTT. Translated, it gives CASSESGTGELTEAFF. Full variable domain (missing parts from reference TRBV25-1 and TRBJ1-1): EADIYQTPRYLVIGTGKKITLECSQTMGHDKMYWYQQDPGMELHLIHYSYGVNSTEKGDLSSESTVSRIRTEHFPLTLESARPSHTSQYLCASSESGTGELTEAFFGQGTRLTVV.